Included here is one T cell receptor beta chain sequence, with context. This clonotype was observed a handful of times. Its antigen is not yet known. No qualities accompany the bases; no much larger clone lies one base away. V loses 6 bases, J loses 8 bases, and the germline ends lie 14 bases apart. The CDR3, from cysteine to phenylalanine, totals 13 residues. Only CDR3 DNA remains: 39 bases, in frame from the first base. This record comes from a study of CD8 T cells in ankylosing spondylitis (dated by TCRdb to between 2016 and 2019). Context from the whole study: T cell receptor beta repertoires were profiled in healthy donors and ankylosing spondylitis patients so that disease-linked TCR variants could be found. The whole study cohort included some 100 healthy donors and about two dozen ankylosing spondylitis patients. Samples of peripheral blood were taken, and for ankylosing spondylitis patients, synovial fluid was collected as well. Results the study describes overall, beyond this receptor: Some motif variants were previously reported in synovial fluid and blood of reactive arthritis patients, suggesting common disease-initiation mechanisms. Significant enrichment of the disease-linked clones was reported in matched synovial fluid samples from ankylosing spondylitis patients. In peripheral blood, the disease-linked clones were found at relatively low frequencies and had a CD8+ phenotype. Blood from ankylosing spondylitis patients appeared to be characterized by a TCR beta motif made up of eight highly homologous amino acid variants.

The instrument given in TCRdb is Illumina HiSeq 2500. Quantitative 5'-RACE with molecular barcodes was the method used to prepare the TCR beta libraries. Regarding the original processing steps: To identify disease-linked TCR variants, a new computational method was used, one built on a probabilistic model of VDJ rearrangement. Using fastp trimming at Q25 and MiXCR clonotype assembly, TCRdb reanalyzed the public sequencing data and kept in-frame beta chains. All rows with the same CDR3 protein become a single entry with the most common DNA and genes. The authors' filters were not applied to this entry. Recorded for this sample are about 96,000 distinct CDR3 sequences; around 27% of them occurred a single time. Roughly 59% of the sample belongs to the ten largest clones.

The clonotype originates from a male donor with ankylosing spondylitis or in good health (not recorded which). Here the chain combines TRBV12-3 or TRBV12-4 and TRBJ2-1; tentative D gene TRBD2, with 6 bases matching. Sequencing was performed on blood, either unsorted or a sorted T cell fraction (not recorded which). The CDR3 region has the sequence CASRPLGDYEQFF. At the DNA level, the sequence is TGTGCCAGCAGGCCACTAGGGGACTATGAGCAGTTCTTC.